This T cell receptor (beta chain) was captured in a study of blood T cell repertoires in COVID-19. Looking at the study overall: Samples came from the United States, Italy and Spain, spanning acute and convalescent COVID-19. T cells, B-cell-depleted T cells, or PBMCs provided the cDNA or gDNA that served as material.

This clone was observed once. Trimming pared 2 bases from V and 1 base from J, leaving 12 bases between. Germline V CDR1 and CDR2: SGDLS, YYNGEE. CDR3 size: 16 residues. Per the original methods: Researchers report that nucleated cell counts were estimated from reference gene primer amplification. TCRdb's copy holds only in-frame clones and misses some; the assay was immunoSEQ multiplex PCR. V and J calls plus clone size are reproduced from that table; the DNA served to infer D and trimming. Found here are tens of thousands of clones, 70% to 90% of them singletons; the top ten hold about 11%. The gene calls are TRBV9 and TRBJ1-4, with D possibly matching TRBD1 (5 bases). The clonotype originates from a man aged 70-80 years with active or convalescent COVID-19. The sample comprised peripheral blood. CDR3 DNA: TGTGCCAGCAGCGTGGGCCCGGGGGGAACTAATGAAAAACTGTTTTTT. It codes for CASSVGPGGTNEKLFF.